This TCR beta chain originates from a study of OX40 agonist ivuxolimab in advanced cancers. Across the study: Averaging 60 years in age, with a range of about 23 to 85, the cohort was 65% to 90% male. Partial responses were seen in three patients, one with hepatocellular carcinoma and two with cutaneous melanoma.

The study, taken as a whole, reports: Within 6 weeks, CD4+ and CD8+ blood T cells expanded clonally at 0.1 to 3.0 mg/kg.

The germline gives CDR1 MNHNY, CDR2 SVGAGI (reference sequence). The CDR3 consists of 13 residues. Deletions cut 5 bases from V and 6 bases from J, with 11 bases between. With regard to this clone: Its antigen is currently unknown.

Repertoires were generated with immunoSEQ multiplex PCR, while TCRdb's copy carries only in-frame clones and drops some. The data contain approximately 100,000 clones, 90% of them singletons. Sequenced material: CD4+ or CD8+ T cells sorted from blood, taken in a trial of the OX40 agonist ivuxolimab. This receptor was taken from an adult with an advanced solid tumor such as melanoma, head and neck, liver or kidney cancer. The V and J genes are TRBV6-6 and TRBJ2-1; D gene uncertain. CDR3 loop: CASSPRATNEQFF. The CDR3 coding sequence is TGTGCCAGCAGTCCCCGGGCGACCAATGAGCAGTTCTTC.